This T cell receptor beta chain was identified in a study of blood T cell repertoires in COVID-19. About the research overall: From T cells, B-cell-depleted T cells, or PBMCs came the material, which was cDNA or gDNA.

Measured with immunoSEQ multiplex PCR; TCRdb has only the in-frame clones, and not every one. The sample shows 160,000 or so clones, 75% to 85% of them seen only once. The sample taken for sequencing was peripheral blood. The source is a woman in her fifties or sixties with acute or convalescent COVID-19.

This CDR3 reads CASSLDGQGDYNEQFF. The CDR3, as DNA: TGCGCCAGCAGCTTGGACGGACAGGGAGACTACAATGAGCAGTTCTTC. The chain links TRBV5-1 to TRBJ2-1; 8 nucleotides agree with TRBD1. The CDR3 length is 16 residues. After removal of 0 bases from V and 3 bases from J, the junction contained 5 bases not matched to a gene. CDR1 is SGHRS, CDR2 YFSETQ, per germline.